This is a list of T cell receptor beta chains from one sample in a study of cytomegalovirus exposure and HLA in healthy donors. Profiled with immunoSEQ multiplex PCR; TCRdb holds only in-frame clones, not every one. The table lists about 110,000 clones, 74% of them singletons. The sequenced sample was PBMCs. Source of these receptors: a man aged 45-60 years in good health and CMV-seropositive. Each CDR3 is given with its conserved first and last residue. The D gene is left open where the match is weak. Clone size is shown for a subset of rows, as once, few, many or a class of expanded clone.

j_call: TRBJ2-1; clone_size: -; d_call: TRBD2; v_call: TRBV19; cdr3_aa: CASSMGSGTRNEQFF; cdr3_nt: TGTGCCAGTAGTATGGGTAGCGGGACCCGGAATGAGCAGTTCTTC
j_call: TRBJ1-5; clone_size: -; d_call: TRBD1; v_call: TRBV28; cdr3_aa: CASRGQLNQPQHF; cdr3_nt: TGTGCCAGCCGGGGACAGTTGAATCAGCCCCAGCATTTT
j_call: TRBJ2-1; clone_size: few; d_call: TRBD2; v_call: TRBV6-1; cdr3_aa: CASSEAAGDNNEQFF; cdr3_nt: TGTGCCAGCAGTGAAGCGGCGGGAGATAACAATGAGCAGTTCTTC
j_call: TRBJ2-1; clone_size: -; d_call: TRBD2; v_call: TRBV10-1; cdr3_aa: CASSGGAGTSYNEQFF; cdr3_nt: TGCGCCAGCAGTGGGGGGGCCGGGACTAGCTACAATGAGCAGTTCTTC
j_call: TRBJ2-5; clone_size: -; d_call: TRBD2; v_call: TRBV5-1; cdr3_aa: CASSLSPGGETQYF; cdr3_nt: TGCGCCAGCAGCTTGTCCCCGGGAGGAGAGACCCAGTACTTC
j_call: TRBJ2-1; clone_size: -; d_call: -; v_call: TRBV19; cdr3_aa: CASSISRRGEQFF; cdr3_nt: TGTGCCAGTAGTATATCTAGAAGGGGTGAGCAGTTCTTC
j_call: TRBJ2-7; clone_size: -; d_call: -; v_call: TRBV11-2; cdr3_aa: CASSLGRGVGAEQYF; cdr3_nt: TGTGCCAGCAGCTTAGGTCGCGGGGTCGGCGCCGAGCAGTACTTC
j_call: TRBJ2-3; clone_size: -; d_call: TRBD1; v_call: TRBV19; cdr3_aa: CASTPTGIADTQYF; cdr3_nt: TGTGCCAGTACCCCGACAGGGATCGCAGATACGCAGTATTTT
j_call: TRBJ1-3; clone_size: -; d_call: TRBD1; v_call: TRBV18; cdr3_aa: CASSPGQGPIYF; cdr3_nt: TGTGCCAGCTCACCCGGACAGGGGCCCATATATTTT
j_call: TRBJ2-7; clone_size: few; d_call: TRBD1; v_call: TRBV6-6; cdr3_aa: CASSSGTGDEQYF; cdr3_nt: TGTGCCAGCAGTTCCGGGACAGGAGACGAGCAGTACTTC
j_call: TRBJ2-6; clone_size: -; d_call: TRBD1; v_call: TRBV7-3; cdr3_aa: CASSLTGGAGANVLTF; cdr3_nt: TGTGCCAGCAGCTTGACAGGGGGTGCGGGGGCCAACGTCCTGACTTTC
j_call: TRBJ2-3; clone_size: -; d_call: TRBD1; v_call: TRBV5-4; cdr3_aa: CASSGTGEGGTDTQYF; cdr3_nt: TGTGCCAGCAGCGGGACAGGGGAGGGAGGCACAGATACGCAGTATTTT
j_call: TRBJ2-5; clone_size: -; d_call: -; v_call: TRBV19; cdr3_aa: CASSKGVGGTQYF; cdr3_nt: TGTGCCAGTAGTAAGGGGGTGGGTGGGACCCAGTACTTC